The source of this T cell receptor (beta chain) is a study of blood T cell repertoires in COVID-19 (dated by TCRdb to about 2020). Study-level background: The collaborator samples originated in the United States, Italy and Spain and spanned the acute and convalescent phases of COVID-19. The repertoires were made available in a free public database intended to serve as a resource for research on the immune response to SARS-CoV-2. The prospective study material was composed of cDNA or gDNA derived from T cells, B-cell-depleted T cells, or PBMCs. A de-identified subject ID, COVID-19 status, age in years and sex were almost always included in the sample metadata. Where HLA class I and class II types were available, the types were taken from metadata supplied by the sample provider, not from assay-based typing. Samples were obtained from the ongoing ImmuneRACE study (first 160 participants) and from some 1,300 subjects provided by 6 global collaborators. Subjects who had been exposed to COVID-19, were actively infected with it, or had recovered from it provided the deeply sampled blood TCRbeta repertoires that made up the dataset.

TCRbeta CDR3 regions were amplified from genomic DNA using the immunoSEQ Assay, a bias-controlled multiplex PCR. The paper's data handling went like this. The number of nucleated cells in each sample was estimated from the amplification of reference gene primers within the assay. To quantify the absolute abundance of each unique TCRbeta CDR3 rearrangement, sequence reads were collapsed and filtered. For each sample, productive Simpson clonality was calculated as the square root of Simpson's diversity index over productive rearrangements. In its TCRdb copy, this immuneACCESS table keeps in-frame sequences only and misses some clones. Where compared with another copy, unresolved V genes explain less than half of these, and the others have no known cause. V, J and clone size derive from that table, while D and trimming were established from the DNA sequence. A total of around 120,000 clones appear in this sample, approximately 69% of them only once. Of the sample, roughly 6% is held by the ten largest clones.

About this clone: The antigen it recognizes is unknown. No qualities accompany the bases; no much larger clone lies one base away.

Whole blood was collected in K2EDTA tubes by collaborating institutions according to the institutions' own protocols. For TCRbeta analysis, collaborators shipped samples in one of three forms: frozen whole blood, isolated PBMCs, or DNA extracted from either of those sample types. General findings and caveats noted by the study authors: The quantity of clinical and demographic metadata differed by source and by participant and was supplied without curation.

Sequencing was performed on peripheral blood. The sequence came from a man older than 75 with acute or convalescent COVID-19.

The CDR3 amino acid sequence is: CASSESGQGWNYGYTF. The DNA is TGCGCCAGCAGTGAGTCGGGACAGGGGTGGAACTATGGCTACACCTTC. This sequence uses TRBV10-2 and TRBJ1-2, and TRBD1 aligns with 10 junction nucleotides. The CDR3 numbers 16 residues from cysteine through phenylalanine. The retained sequence is limited to the CDR3, 48 bases, with the frame set at the first base. CDR1 and CDR2 are drawn from the germline V gene: WSHSY, SAAADI. V loses 0 bases at its end and J loses 2 bases; junction bases beyond the gene matches: 3.